This TCR beta chain was documented in a study of T cells in Graves' hyperthyroidism and ophthalmopathy. Study information: Upon initial diagnosis and before any treatment, peripheral blood was collected.

Broader study findings: A 13 V-J model separated ophthalmopathy from stable hyperthyroidism.

There are many counts of this clonotype. Its cognate antigen is unknown. What was amplified from RNA transcripts were TCR beta CDR3 regions. HTBI primers were the set used in a first-round RT-PCR of the TCR CDR3. TCRdb re-called the multiplex PCR reads with MiXCR, one entry per CDR3 protein. This table holds roughly 700,000 distinct CDR3 sequences, roughly a sixth found once. The V end was cut by 7 bases, the J end by 5 bases, with 14 bases between. Germline assignment: CDR1 SGHRS and CDR2 YFSETQ. This CDR3 spans 13 amino acids. It was considered stable Graves' hyperthyroidism when ophthalmopathy did not progress within 18 months.

The origin of this receptor is a man aged 45 to 65 with Graves' hyperthyroidism. Source material: blood. The rearrangement links TRBV5-1 to TRBJ2-3, with D perhaps assigned TRBD1 or TRBD2 (5 bases each). Here the CDR3 reads CASGGREEDTQYF. The CDR3 nucleotides are TGCGCCAGCGGGGGTCGCGAGGAAGATACGCAGTATTTT.